Listed below are T cell receptor beta chains from one sample, sequenced in a study of T cells in Graves' hyperthyroidism and ophthalmopathy. TCRdb re-called the multiplex PCR reads with MiXCR, one entry per CDR3 protein. The data show 300,000 to 450,000 distinct CDR3 sequences, approximately 25% seen once. Sequencing was performed on blood. These TCRs come from a man aged 50 to 60 with Graves' hyperthyroidism. The CDR3 runs from the conserved cysteine through the conserved F or W. The D gene is left open where the match is weak. Clone size is not always given. Where it is, it says once, few, many or a class for expanded clones.

NA	TRBJ1-2	few	TRBV2	TGTGCCAGCAGTCCCGAGCCAGGGACACTTTATGGCTACACCTTC	CASSPEPGTLYGYTF
TRBD1	TRBJ2-7	NA	TRBV28	TGTGCCAGGGGGGGACAGGGCGGATACGAGCAGTACTTC	CARGGQGGYEQYF
NA	TRBJ2-2	few	TRBV2	TGTGCCAGCAGTGATGAGAGAGGGGCCGGGGAGCTGTTTTTT	CASSDERGAGELFF
TRBD2	TRBJ2-3	few	TRBV28	TGTGCCAGCAGTACCCGGACTAGCGGTAGCACAGATACGCAGTATTTT	CASSTRTSGSTDTQYF
TRBD1	TRBJ2-5	NA	TRBV20-1	TGCAGTGCTAGAGGGGACAGGGAAAGACAGGAGGCCCAGTACTTC	CSARGDRERQEAQYF
TRBD1	TRBJ1-1	few	TRBV11-1	TGTGCCAGCAGCAGGACAGGGGTCAGCACTGAAGCTTTCTTT	CASSRTGVSTEAFF
NA	TRBJ1-2	few	TRBV28	TGTGCCAGCAGTTTAAGTTTAGGGGTTGAGAGCGGCTACACCTTC	CASSLSLGVESGYTF
NA	TRBJ2-7	once	TRBV6-2/TRBV6-3	TGTGCCAGCAGCCTTACAGGGCTTACATCCTACGAGCAGTACTTC	CASSLTGLTSYEQYF
TRBD2	TRBJ2-7	few	TRBV6-1	TGTGCCAGCACCAGACTAGCGGCCGAGCAGTACTTC	CASTRLAAEQYF
NA	TRBJ2-1	few	TRBV7-3	TGTGCCAGCAGCTTATTTAGCTCGGGTGAGCAGTTCTTC	CASSLFSSGEQFF
NA	TRBJ2-5	few	TRBV5-1	TGCGCCAGCAGCTTGGGGGCCAGGTTGGAGACCCAGTACTTC	CASSLGARLETQYF
NA	TRBJ2-7	few	TRBV12-3/TRBV12-4	TGTGCCAGCAGTCTGACCCCTGCGATTAGCGAGCAGTACTTC	CASSLTPAISEQYF
NA	TRBJ2-2	NA	TRBV6-5	TGTGCCAGCAGTTACTTAGAGGGGGTTGGCGGGGAGCTGTTTTTT	CASSYLEGVGGELFF
NA	TRBJ2-3	NA	TRBV29-1	TGCAGCGTTACTAGTCCTAGCACAGATACGCAGTATTTT	CSVTSPSTDTQYF